The entry that follows covers one T cell receptor (beta chain) sequence. Antigen: not known. The data belong to a study of cytomegalovirus exposure and HLA in healthy donors. General study findings and limits: The study listed under 200 cytomegalovirus-associated TCR beta chains.

Germline CDR1 is MNHEY and CDR2 is SVGAGI. V gave up 2 bases and J gave up 13 bases, with 9 bases separating them. The CDR3 extends over 11 amino acids. Assay used: immunoSEQ multiplex PCR; TCRdb lists only in-frame clones, some missing. Of under 300,000 clones in the sample, approximately 83% are singletons; the top ten hold 0.9% to 1.1%. The chain joins TRBV6-5 to TRBJ2-1; D may be TRBD2 (5 bases). The sequenced material came from PBMCs. The receptor was derived from a woman between 18 and 29 years old in good health and CMV-seronegative. DNA for the CDR3: TGTGCCAGCAGTTACCTTCGGGAACAGTTCTTC. This encodes CASSYLREQFF.